This T cell receptor (beta chain) comes out of a study of T cell repertoires in cytomegalovirus infection. Germline V gives CDR1 MGHRA, CDR2 YSYEKL. V shed 0 bases and J shed 6 bases, with 11 bases lying between them. This CDR3 has 15 residues. This clonotype has a handful of counts. TCRdb itself ran the reads through MiXCR, one entry per CDR3 protein. Among hundreds of thousands of distinct CDR3 sequences listed, 15% to 20% were seen once. The TCR sequence derives from a human donor in good health (CMV status not recorded). Some clones in this sample may be carry-over from other donors' samples. This chain links TRBV4-1 with TRBJ2-2; D may be TRBD2 (5 bases). The source material was PBMCs. The CDR3 is CASSQERFGAGELFF. Here the CDR3 DNA reads TGCGCCAGCAGCCAAGAGAGGTTCGGGGCCGGGGAGCTGTTTTTT.